This TCR beta chain was obtained from a study of chemoradiotherapy in HPV16-positive cancers. Study in general: Candidate HPV-specific clones and shared TCR motifs came from a couple of HPV16-positive patients. Study observations and caveats: The functional HPV-specific definition rests on just a couple of HPV16-positive patients. Non-HPV-specific T cells did not expand in tumors during treatment, whereas candidate HPV-specific clones and E7-related motifs did.

Profiling relied on immunoSEQ multiplex PCR, and the TCRdb table lists in-frame clones only, not all of them. The sample yields some 15,000 clones, approximately 89% seen once. Repertoires were sampled repeatedly during chemoradiotherapy. Details on this clone: The antigen is undetermined.

Trimming removed 0 bases at V and 2 bases at J, with 5 bases between. The CDR3 covers 13 residues. CDR1 SGDLS and CDR2 YYNGEE come from the germline V gene. This sample comprised blood, obtained from a patient who underwent chemoradiotherapy. The origin of this receptor is a human donor with HPV-associated anogenital cancer. The chain is built from TRBV9 and TRBJ1-2; D remains ambiguous. CDR3 residues: CASSVAQNYGYTF. The CDR3 DNA reads as TGTGCCAGCAGCGTAGCACAGAACTATGGCTACACCTTC. Filled out from reference TRBV9 and TRBJ1-2, the complete variable domain reads DSGVTQTPKHLITATGQRVTLRCSPRSGDLSVYWYQQSLDQGLQFLIQYYNGEERAKGNILERFSAQQFPDLHSELNLSSLELGDSALYFCASSVAQNYGYTFGSGTRLTVV.